The rows below give T cell receptor beta chains drawn from one sample of a study of shared clonotypes between healthy human individuals. Sequenced by immunoSEQ multiplex PCR; TCRdb stores in-frame clones only, minus some. The table records 2 million to 2.5 million clones, about 94% of them present only once. The sample taken for sequencing was naive CD4+ T cells sorted from blood. The receptor source for this set is a man between 18 and 35 years old in good health. CDR3s include the opening cysteine and the closing phenylalanine or tryptophan. A D gene is named only where the DNA matches it firmly.

v_gene,j_gene,d_gene,CDR3aa
TRBV4-1,TRBJ1-1,NA,CASSQAQGRTEAFF
TRBV10-3,TRBJ2-1,TRBD2,CATWTSGVDNEQFF
TRBV18,TRBJ2-4,NA,CASSPQLVIAKNIQYF
TRBV18,TRBJ2-2,NA,CASSPSGLNTGELFF
TRBV5-4,TRBJ1-1,TRBD1,CASSSGPDRGLKNTEAFF
TRBV10-2,TRBJ2-1,NA,CASARGSSYNEQFF
TRBV6-5,TRBJ1-5,NA,CASSYRGDQPQHF
TRBV27,TRBJ2-5,TRBD2,CASSIGLASKETQYF
TRBV30,TRBJ1-5,NA,CAWSVRRSINQPQHF
TRBV7-9,TRBJ1-2,NA,CASSLEQGLSGYTF
TRBV29-1,TRBJ1-1,NA,CSVEKGQLEAFF
TRBV6-5,TRBJ1-5,NA,CASSYGRGDQPQHF
TRBV5-1,TRBJ2-2,NA,CASSFRTDTGELFF
TRBV4-1,TRBJ2-5,TRBD1,CASSQVQGAQETQYF
TRBV6-5,TRBJ1-4,TRBD1,CASSQQGAGEKLFF
TRBV4-2,TRBJ1-5,NA,CASSQEIGMGQPQHF
TRBV7-6,TRBJ2-2,TRBD1,CASSLSRDRAGGTGELFF
TRBV10-3,TRBJ1-1,TRBD1,CAISETRGMNTEAFF
TRBV5-4,TRBJ1-6,NA,CASAPYNSPLHF
TRBV12-5,TRBJ2-4,NA,CASGLTGQTQYF
TRBV28,TRBJ1-4,NA,CASSKTRGLGEKLFF
TRBV4-1,TRBJ1-4,NA,CASSQVFGGATNEKLFF
TRBV14,TRBJ1-5,NA,CASSQDQNRPQHF
TRBV2,TRBJ1-1,NA,CASILEQNTEAFF
TRBV6-1,TRBJ1-4,TRBD1,CASSERDRAEKLFF
TRBV5-1,TRBJ2-5,NA,CASSLRGPPETQYF
TRBV28,TRBJ2-4,NA,CASSVPQGAKNIQYF
TRBV7-2,TRBJ1-5,TRBD1,CASSRTGISNQPQHF
TRBV13,TRBJ1-5,TRBD1,CASSKRTGGIARNQPQHF
TRBV11-2,TRBJ1-6,NA,CASSSEGGISPLHF
TRBV11-2,TRBJ2-5,NA,CASSESGTQYF
TRBV19,TRBJ1-6,TRBD1,CASSIGQGVNSPLHF
TRBV5-1,TRBJ1-5,TRBD1,CASSWRGLSNQPQHF
TRBV2,TRBJ1-3,TRBD1,CASSAGTGAGNTIYF
TRBV6-5,TRBJ2-7,NA,CASSLHTDSYEQYF
TRBV28,TRBJ2-2,NA,CASRLLRGTGELFF
TRBV19,TRBJ1-1,NA,CASSGEGNTEAFF
TRBV27,TRBJ2-7,NA,CASSLRLRGAYEQYF
TRBV21-1,TRBJ2-1,NA,CASSNRGLNEQFF
TRBV9,TRBJ1-1,NA,CASSVVNTEAFF
TRBV2,TRBJ1-1,NA,CASSGFNLPHGAGPEAFF
TRBV18,TRBJ1-1,NA,CASSQWAGRTEAFF
TRBV5-1,TRBJ1-1,NA,CASSLTVVNTEAFF
TRBV11-2,TRBJ1-2,TRBD1,CASRKKTGQQYGYTF
TRBV6-1,TRBJ1-4,NA,CASSDQITTNEKLFF
TRBV10-2,TRBJ1-2,NA,CASSESQISNYGYTF
TRBV5-4,TRBJ2-2,TRBD1,CASSRGTGSTGELFF
TRBV6-1,TRBJ2-2,NA,CASSGMGTGELFF
TRBV7-9,TRBJ2-7,TRBD1,CASSYRGLDEQYF
TRBV7-9,TRBJ2-5,NA,CASSLALSRSGQETQYF